This T cell receptor beta chain was captured in a study of response to subunit inactivated influenza vaccine. The CDR3 is 15 residues long. Germline V lookup: CDR1 SEHNR, CDR2 FQNEAQ (reference sequence). With V trimmed by 1 base and J by 5 bases, 2 bases remained unmatched. TCRdb re-analysed the RT-PCR reads in MiXCR, keeping a single row per CDR3 protein. Of about 160,000 distinct CDR3 sequences in the sample, roughly a tenth were seen once. This sequence originates from a man between 50 and 59 years old who received an inactivated influenza vaccine. The specimen was non-naive T cells sorted from PBMCs, collected about 40 days after vaccination. The rearrangement links TRBV7-9 to TRBJ2-3; 11 positions match TRBD2. The CDR3, as DNA: TGTGCCAGCAGCTTAGGGCTAGCGGGAGGAGATACGCAGTATTTT. This gives the protein CASSLGLAGGDTQYF.